This TCR beta chain was observed in a study of blood T cell repertoires in COVID-19. Clones were sequenced by immunoSEQ multiplex PCR, and TCRdb holds only the in-frame ones, with some missing. The sample carries around 89,000 clones, roughly 78% recorded once. This CDR3 is 15 amino acids long. The germline V gene has CDR1 MDHEN and CDR2 SYDVKM. With 5 bases removed from V and 4 bases from J, the gap between germline ends came to 17 bases. V gene TRBV28 combines with J gene TRBJ1-2; D unresolved. Sequencing input: peripheral blood. This sequence originates from a woman of 80 years or more with acute or convalescent COVID-19. This chain's CDR3 is CASSPGSPGGYGYTF. The CDR3 region has the DNA TGTGCCAGCAGTCCCGGATCCCCCGGCGGCTATGGCTACACCTTC.